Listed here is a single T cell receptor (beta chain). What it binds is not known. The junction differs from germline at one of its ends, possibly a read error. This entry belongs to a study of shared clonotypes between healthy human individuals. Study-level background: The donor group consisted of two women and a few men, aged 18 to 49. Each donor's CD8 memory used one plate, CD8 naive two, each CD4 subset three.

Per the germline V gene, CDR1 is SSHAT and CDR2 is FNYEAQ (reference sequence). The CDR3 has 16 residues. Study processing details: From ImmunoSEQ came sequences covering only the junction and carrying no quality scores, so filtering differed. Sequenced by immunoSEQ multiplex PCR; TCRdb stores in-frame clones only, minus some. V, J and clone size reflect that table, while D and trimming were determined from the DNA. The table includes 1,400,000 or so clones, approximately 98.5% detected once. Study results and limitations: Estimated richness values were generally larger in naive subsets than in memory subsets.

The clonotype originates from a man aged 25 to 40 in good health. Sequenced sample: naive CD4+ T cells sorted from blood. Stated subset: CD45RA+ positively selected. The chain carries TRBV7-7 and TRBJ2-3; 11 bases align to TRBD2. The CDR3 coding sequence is TGTGCTAGCAGCTCCGGGACTAGCGGAAACACAGATACGCAGTATTTT. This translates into CASSSGTSGNTDTQYF. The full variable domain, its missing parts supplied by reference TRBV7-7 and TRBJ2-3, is GAGVSQSPRYKVTKRGQDVTLRCDPISSHATLYWYQQALGQGPEFLTYFNYEAQPDKSGLPSDRFSAERPEGSISTLTIQRTEQRDSAMYRCASSSGTSGNTDTQYFGPGTRLTVL.